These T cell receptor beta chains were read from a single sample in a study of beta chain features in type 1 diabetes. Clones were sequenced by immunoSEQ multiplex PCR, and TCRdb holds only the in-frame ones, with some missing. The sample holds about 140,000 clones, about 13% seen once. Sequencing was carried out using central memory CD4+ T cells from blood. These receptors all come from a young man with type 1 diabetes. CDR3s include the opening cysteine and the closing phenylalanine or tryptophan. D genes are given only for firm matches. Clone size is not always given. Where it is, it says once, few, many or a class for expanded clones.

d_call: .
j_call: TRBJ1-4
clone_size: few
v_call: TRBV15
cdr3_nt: TGTGCCACCAGCAGAGATGAAGGCACCGGGAAACTGTTTTTT
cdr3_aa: CATSRDEGTGKLFF

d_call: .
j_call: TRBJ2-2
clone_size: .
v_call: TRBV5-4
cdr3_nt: TGTGCCAGCAGCTCGGGACGGCCGAACACCGGGGAGCTGTTTTTT
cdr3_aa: CASSSGRPNTGELFF

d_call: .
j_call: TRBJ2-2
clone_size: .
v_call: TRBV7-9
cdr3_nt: TGTGCCAGCAGCCAAGGGGGGCTGCAGAACACCGGGGAGCTGTTTTTT
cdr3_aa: CASSQGGLQNTGELFF

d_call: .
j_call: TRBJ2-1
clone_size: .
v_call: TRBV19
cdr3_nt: TGTGCCAGTAGTACGGGACCATACAATGAGCAGTTCTTC
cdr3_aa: CASSTGPYNEQFF

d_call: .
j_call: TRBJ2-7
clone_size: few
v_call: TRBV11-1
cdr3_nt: TGTGCCAGCAGCCGGACTCAATACGAGCAGTACTTC
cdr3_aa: CASSRTQYEQYF

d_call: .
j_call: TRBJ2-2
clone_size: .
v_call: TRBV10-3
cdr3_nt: TGTGCCATCAGTGAGTCTCCGGGAACCGGGGAGCTGTTTTTT
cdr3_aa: CAISESPGTGELFF

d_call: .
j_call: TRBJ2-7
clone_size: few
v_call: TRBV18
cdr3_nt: TGTGCCAGCTCACCCGGGACTTCCTCCTACGAGCAGTACTTC
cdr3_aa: CASSPGTSSYEQYF

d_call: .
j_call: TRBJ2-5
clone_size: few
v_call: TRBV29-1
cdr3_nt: TGCAGCGTTGAGGACTACCAAGAGACCCAGTACTTC
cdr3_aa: CSVEDYQETQYF

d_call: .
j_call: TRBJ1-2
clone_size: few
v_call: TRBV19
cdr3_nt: TGTGCCAGTAGTGGGGGCAAGACAGACCTCTATGGCTACACCTTC
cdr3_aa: CASSGGKTDLYGYTF

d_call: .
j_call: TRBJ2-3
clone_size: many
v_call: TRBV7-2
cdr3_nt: TGTGCCAGCAGCTTAGCGGCCAGAGATACGCAGTATTTT
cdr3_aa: CASSLAARDTQYF

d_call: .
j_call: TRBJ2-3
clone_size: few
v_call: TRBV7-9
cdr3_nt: TGTGCCAGCAGCTCAGCAACAGATACGCAGTATTTT
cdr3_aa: CASSSATDTQYF

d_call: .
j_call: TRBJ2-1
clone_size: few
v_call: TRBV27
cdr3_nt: TGTGCCAGCACATCACAGGGTTCCAATGAACAGTTCTTC
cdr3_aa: CASTSQGSNEQFF

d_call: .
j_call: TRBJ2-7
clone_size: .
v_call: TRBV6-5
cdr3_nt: TGTGCCAGCAGCCTTGTTACGGGCCCCTACGAGCAGTACTTC
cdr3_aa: CASSLVTGPYEQYF

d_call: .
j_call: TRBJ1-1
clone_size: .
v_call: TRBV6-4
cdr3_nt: TGTGCCAGCAGTGACAACGGGGGGATGAACACTGAAGCTTTCTTT
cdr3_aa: CASSDNGGMNTEAFF

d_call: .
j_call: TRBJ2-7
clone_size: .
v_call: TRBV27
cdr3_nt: TGTGCCAGCAGTTTGGGTCCGCAGGGGACCGAGCAGTACTTC
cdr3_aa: CASSLGPQGTEQYF

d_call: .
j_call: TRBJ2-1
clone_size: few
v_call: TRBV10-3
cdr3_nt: TGTGCCATCAGTTCTCTACCCGGGGCTGTCACCAATGAGCAGTTCTTC
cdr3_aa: CAISSLPGAVTNEQFF

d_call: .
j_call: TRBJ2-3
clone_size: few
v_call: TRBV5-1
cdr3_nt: TGCGCCAGCAGCCCACTGGGGGGGCGCACAGATACGCAGTATTTT
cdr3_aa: CASSPLGGRTDTQYF

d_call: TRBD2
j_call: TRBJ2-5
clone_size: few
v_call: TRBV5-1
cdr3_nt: TGCGCCAGCGGTGGTACTAGCGGGGGGTCGGAGACCCAGTACTTC
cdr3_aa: CASGGTSGGSETQYF

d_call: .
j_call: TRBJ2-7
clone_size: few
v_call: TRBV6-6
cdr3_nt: TGTGCCAGTCAACAAGGGGCGTACGAGCAGTACTTC
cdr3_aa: CASQQGAYEQYF

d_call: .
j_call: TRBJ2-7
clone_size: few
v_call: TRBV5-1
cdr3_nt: TGCGCCAGCAGCCCGACAGGCTACTCCTACGAGCAGTACTTC
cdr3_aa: CASSPTGYSYEQYF

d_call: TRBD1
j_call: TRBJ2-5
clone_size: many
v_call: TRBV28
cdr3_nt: TGTGCCAGCGGCCCCCTCCCGGGACAGGGAGGAGAGACCCAGTACTTC
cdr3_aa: CASGPLPGQGGETQYF

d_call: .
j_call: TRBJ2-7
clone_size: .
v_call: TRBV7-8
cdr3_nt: TGTGCCAGCAGCTCTCAACCGTTTCGGGAGCAGTACTTC
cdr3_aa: CASSSQPFREQYF

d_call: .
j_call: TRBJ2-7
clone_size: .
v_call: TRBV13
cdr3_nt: TGTGCCAGCAGTCCGGGACGGAGCTCCTACGAGCAGTACTTC
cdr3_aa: CASSPGRSSYEQYF

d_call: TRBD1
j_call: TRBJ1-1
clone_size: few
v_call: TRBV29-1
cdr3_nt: TGCAGCGTTGCGATTGGACAGGGAATGAACACTGAAGCTTTCTTT
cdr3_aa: CSVAIGQGMNTEAFF

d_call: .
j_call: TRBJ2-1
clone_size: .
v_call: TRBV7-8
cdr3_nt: TGTGCCAGCAGCTTAGCCAACTCCTACAATGAGCAGTTCTTC
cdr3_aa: CASSLANSYNEQFF

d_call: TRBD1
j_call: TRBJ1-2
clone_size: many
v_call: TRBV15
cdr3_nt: TGTGCCACCAGCAGGGAGCCACCGGGACAGGGGGCTAACTATGGCTACACCTTC
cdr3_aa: CATSREPPGQGANYGYTF

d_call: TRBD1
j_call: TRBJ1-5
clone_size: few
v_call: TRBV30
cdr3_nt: TGTGCCTGGAGCCGGGACAGGAGCAATCAGCCCCAGCATTTT
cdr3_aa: CAWSRDRSNQPQHF

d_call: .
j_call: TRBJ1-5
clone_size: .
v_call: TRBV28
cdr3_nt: TGTGCCAGCAGTTTAATCAGGGGTGGCAATCAGCCCCAGCATTTT
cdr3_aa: CASSLIRGGNQPQHF

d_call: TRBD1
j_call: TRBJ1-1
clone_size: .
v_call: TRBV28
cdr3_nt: TGTGCCAGCAGTTTGGGACAGGGCGGCACTGAAGCTTTCTTT
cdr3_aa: CASSLGQGGTEAFF

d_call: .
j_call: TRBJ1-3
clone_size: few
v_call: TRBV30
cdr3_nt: TGTGCCTGGAACCTTTGGGGCGACGTCTCTGGAAACACCATATATTTT
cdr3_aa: CAWNLWGDVSGNTIYF

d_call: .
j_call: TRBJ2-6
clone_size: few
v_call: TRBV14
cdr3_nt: TGTGCTTCGGGTACTGGGGCCAACGTCCTGACTTTC
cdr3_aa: CASGTGANVLTF

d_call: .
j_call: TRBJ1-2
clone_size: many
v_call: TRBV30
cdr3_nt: TGTGCCTGGACTACCCCCCCGGGGGGAGGAGGCTACACCTTC
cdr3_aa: CAWTTPPGGGGYTF

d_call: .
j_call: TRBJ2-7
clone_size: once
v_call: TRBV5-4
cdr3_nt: TGTGCCAGCAGCCGAGAGGCAGGGATTCAAGAGCAGTACTTC
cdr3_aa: CASSREAGIQEQYF

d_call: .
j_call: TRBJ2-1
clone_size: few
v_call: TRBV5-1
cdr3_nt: TGCGCCAGCAGCCTGGGGGTGATGGCCAAACCCCGCGGTGAGCAGTTCTTC
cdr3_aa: CASSLGVMAKPRGEQFF

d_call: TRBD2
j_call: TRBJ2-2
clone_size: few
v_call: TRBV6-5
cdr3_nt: TGTGCCAGCAGTTACCCACGGACTAGCGGGGCCGGGGAGCTGTTTTTT
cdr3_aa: CASSYPRTSGAGELFF

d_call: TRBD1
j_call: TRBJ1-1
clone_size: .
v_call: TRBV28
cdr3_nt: TGTGCCAGCACCAACCCTGGGGCAGGGGGAGCTTTCTTT
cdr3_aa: CASTNPGAGGAFF

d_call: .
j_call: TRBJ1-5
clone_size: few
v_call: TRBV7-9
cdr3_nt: TGTGCCAGCAGCGAACCTCGAGGGCCCCAGCATTTT
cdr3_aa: CASSEPRGPQHF

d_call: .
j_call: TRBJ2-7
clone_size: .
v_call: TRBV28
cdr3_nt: TGTGCCAGCAGTTTGGCAGGGCGGAACGAGCAGTACTTC
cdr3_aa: CASSLAGRNEQYF

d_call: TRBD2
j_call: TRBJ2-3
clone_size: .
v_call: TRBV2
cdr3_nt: TGTGCCAGCAGTGAAATACTAGCGGGGGGAGATACGCAGTATTTT
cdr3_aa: CASSEILAGGDTQYF

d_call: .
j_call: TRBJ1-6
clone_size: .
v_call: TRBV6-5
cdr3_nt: TGTGCCAGCAGTTACCAGCAGGGGATATGGAATTCACCCCTCCACTTT
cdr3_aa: CASSYQQGIWNSPLHF

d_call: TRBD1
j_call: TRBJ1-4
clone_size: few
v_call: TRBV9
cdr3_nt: TGTGCCAGCAGCACCTCCGACAGGGGGCCTAATGAAAAACTGTTTTTT
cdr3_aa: CASSTSDRGPNEKLFF

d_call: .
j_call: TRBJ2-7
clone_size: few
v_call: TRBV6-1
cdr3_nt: TGTGCCAGCAGTAGACTTGGTTTTTACGAGCAGTACTTC
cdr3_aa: CASSRLGFYEQYF

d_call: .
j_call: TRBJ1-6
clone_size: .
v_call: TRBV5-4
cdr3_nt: TGTGCCAGCAGCTTAAGGGATCCGAATTCACCCCTCCACTTT
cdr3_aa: CASSLRDPNSPLHF

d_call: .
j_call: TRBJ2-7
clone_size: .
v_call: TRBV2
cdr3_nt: TGTGCCAGCAGTGCGCAGGGGTCGGCCTACGAGCAGTACTTC
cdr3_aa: CASSAQGSAYEQYF

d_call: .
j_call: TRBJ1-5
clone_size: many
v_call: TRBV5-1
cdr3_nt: TGCGCCAGCAGCGCGGAGATGGATCAGCCCCAGCATTTT
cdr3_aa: CASSAEMDQPQHF

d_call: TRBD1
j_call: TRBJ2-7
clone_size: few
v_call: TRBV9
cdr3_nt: TGTGCCAGCAGCGTAGGGGACAGGGTGGGCTACGAGCAGTACTTC
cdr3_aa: CASSVGDRVGYEQYF

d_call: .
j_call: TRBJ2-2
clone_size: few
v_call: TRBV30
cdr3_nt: TGTGCCTGGACGGGGGACACTGCTTACACCGGGGAGCTGTTTTTT
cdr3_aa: CAWTGDTAYTGELFF

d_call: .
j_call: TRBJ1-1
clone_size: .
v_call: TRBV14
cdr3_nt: TGTGCCAGCAGCCAGAAAATGAACACTGAAGCTTTCTTT
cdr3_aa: CASSQKMNTEAFF

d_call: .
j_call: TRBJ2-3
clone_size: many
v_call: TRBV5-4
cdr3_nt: TGTGCCAGCAGCTGGAGCACAGATACGCAGTATTTT
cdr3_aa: CASSWSTDTQYF

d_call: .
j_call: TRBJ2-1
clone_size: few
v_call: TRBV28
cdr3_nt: TGTGCCAGCCAGACCCTTATGATGCAGTTCTTC
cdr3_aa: CASQTLMMQFF

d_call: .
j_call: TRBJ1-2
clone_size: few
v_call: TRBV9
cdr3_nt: TGTGCCAGCAGCCCCCGATCCGGTCAGAGCTATGGCTACACCTTC
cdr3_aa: CASSPRSGQSYGYTF

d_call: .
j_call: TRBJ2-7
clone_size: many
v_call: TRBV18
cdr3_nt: TGTGCCAGCTCTCCGGACCGTGAGCAGTACTTC
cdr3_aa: CASSPDREQYF

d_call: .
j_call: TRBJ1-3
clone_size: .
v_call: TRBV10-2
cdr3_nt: TGCGCCAGCAGTGAGTCCGCTGACAGCTCTGGAAACACCATATATTTT
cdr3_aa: CASSESADSSGNTIYF

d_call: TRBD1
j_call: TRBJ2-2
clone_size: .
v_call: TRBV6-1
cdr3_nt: TGTGCCAGCAGTATCCAGGGGGCGAACACCGGGGAGCTGTTTTTT
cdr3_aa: CASSIQGANTGELFF

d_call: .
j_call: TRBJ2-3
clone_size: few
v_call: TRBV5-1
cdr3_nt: TGCGCCAGCAGCTTGGTTGGCGGACACACAGATACGCAGTATTTT
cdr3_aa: CASSLVGGHTDTQYF

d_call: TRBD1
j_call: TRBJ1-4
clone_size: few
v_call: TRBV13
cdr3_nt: TGTGCCAGCAGCCTTCACGTCGGGACAGCAACTAATGAAAAACTGTTTTTT
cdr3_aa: CASSLHVGTATNEKLFF

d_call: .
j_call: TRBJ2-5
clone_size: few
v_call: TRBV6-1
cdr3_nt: TGTGCCAGCAACAGGGACGTTCAAGAGACCCAGTACTTC
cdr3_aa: CASNRDVQETQYF